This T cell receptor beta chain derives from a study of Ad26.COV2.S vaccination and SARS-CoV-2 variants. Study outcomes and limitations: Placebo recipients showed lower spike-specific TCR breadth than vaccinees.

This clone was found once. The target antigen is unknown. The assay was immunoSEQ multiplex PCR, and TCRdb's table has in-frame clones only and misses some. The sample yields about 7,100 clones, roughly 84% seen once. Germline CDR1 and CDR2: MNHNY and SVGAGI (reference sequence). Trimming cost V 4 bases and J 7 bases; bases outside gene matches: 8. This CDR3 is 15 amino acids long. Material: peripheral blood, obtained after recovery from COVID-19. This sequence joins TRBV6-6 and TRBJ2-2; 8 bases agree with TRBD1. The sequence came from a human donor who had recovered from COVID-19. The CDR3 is CASSSGQGLHGELFF. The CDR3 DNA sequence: TGTGCCAGCAGTTCTGGACAGGGCCTCCACGGGGAGCTGTTTTTT.